The clone carrying this T cell receptor beta chain turned up a few times. The antigen remains undetermined. The data stem from a study of CD8+CD57+ T cells in acquired aplastic anemia. Study-level information: Isolated CD4+ and CD8+ cells, once sorted, yielded DNA averaging about 3 ug.

TCR beta VDJ and CDR3 profiling used genomic DNA as template. TCRdb reprocessed the reads with MiXCR, giving one entry per CDR3 protein. The repertoire holds roughly 200,000 distinct CDR3 sequences, with less than 65% as singletons. The CDR3 sequence is 15 residues long. CDR1 is MNHEY and CDR2 is SVGAGI in the germline V gene. V gave up 4 bases and J gave up 5 bases; unmatched junction bases: 7. Study results and caveats: Researchers report that approximately 28 CD8+ CDR3 sequences appeared in both patients and controls.

Patients picked for sequencing had shown CD8+CD57+ cell expansion detected by flow cytometry. Severe acquired aplastic anemia was present in every patient. The sample consisted of sorted CD4+, CD8+, or CD8+CD57+ T cells (not recorded which) from PBMCs. The receptor was derived from a human donor with aplastic anemia. The chain combines TRBV6-5 with TRBJ2-5; the match to TRBD2 covers 10 bases. CDR3 sequence: CASSLSGGAFETQYF. Here the CDR3 DNA reads TGTGCCAGCAGTTTGAGCGGGGGGGCCTTCGAGACCCAGTACTTC.